This TCR beta chain is from a study of beta chain features in type 1 diabetes. Study outcomes and limitations: Shortening that was moderate but significant affected the TCRB CDR3s of Type 1 diabetes patients in all four CD4+ subsets.

The germline V gene has CDR1 SQVTM and CDR2 ANQGSEA. The V gene lost 5 bases and the J gene lost 0 bases, with 11 bases spanning the gap. The CDR3 is made up of 14 amino acids. Points on this clone: Its specificity is unknown.

The isolated RNA, all of it, was reverse transcribed, so expressed TCRB transcripts were what got sequenced. Read counts averaged roughly 3.5 million for samples of naive, central memory and regulatory T cells. Repertoires were generated with immunoSEQ multiplex PCR, while TCRdb's copy carries only in-frame clones and drops some. The sample has fewer than 350,000 clones; approximately 15% are singletons. This clonotype originated in a young man with type 1 diabetes. The J gene is TRBJ1-3, the V gene TRBV29-1; D gene uncertain. Specimen: naive CD4+ T cells from blood. For the CDR3, the DNA is TGCAGCGTTAGAGCTCGTCTCTCTGGAAACACCATATATTTT. Translating it yields CSVRARLSGNTIYF.